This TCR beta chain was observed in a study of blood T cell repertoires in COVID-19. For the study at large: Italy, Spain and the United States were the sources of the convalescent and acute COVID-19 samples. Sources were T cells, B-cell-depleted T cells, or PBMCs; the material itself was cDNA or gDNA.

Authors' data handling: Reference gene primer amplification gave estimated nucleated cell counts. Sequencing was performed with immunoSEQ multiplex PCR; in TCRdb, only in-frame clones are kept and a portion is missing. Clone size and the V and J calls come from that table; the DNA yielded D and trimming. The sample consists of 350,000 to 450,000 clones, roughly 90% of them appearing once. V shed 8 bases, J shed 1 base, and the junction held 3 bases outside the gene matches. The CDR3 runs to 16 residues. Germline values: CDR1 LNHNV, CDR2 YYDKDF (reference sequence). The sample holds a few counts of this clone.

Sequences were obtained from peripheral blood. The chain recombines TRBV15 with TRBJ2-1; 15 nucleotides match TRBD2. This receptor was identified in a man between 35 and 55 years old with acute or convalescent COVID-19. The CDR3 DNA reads TGTGCCACCCTAGGACTAGCGGGAGGGTCCTACAATGAGCAGTTCTTC. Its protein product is CATLGLAGGSYNEQFF.